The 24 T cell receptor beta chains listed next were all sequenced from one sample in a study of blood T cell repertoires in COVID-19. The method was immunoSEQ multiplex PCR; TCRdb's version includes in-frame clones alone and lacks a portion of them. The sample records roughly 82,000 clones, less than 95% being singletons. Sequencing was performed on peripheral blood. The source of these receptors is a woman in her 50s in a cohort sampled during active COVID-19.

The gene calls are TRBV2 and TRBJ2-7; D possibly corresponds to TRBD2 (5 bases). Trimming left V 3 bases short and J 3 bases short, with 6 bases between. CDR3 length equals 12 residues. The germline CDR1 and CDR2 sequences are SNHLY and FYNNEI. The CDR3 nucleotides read TGTGCCAGCAGTGACGGGATCTACGAGCAGTACTTC. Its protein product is CASSDGIYEQYF. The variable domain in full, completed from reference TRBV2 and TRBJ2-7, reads EPEVTQTPSHQVTQMGQEVILRCVPISNHLYFYWYRQILGQKVEFLVSFYNNEISEKSEIFDDQFSVERPDGSNFTLKIRSTKLEDSAMYFCASSDGIYEQYFGPGTRLTVT.

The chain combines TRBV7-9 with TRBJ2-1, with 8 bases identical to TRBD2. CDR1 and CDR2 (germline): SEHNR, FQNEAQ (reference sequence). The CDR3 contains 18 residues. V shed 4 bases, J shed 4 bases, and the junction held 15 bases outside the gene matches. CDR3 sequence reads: CASSSPVGKAGVYNEQFF. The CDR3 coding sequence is TGTGCCAGCAGCTCCCCAGTCGGGAAAGCGGGAGTGTACAATGAGCAGTTCTTC.

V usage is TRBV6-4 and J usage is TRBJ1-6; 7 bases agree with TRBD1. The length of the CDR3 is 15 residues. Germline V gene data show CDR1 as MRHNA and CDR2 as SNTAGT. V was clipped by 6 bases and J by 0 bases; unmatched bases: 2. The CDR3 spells CASRQGSSYNSPLHF. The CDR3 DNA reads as TGTGCCAGCAGACAGGGGAGCTCCTATAATTCACCCCTCCACTTT.

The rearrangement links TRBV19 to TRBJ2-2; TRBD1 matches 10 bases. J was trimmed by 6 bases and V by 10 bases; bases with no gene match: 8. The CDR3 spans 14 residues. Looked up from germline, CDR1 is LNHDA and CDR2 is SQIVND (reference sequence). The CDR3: CATSQTGGSGELFF. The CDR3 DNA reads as TGTGCCACCTCCCAGACAGGGGGCTCCGGGGAGCTGTTTTTT.

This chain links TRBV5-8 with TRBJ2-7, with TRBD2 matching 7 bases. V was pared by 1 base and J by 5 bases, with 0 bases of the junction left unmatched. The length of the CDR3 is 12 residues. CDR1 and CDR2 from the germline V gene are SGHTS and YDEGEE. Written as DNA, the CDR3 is TGTGCCAGCAGCTTGACTAGCGACGAGCAGTACTTC. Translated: CASSLTSDEQYF.

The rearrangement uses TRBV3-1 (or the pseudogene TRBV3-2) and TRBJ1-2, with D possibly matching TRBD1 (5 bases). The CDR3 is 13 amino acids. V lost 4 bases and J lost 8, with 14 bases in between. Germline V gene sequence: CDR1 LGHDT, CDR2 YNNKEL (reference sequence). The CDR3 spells CASSLGREGGYTF. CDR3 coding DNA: TGTGCCAGCAGCCTCGGCAGGGAGGGCGGCTACACCTTC.

As DNA, the CDR3 is TGTGCCAGCTCCCCGAGCGGGGAGCTGTTTTTT. Translating gives CASSPSGELFF. V and J are TRBV25-1 and TRBJ2-2; the D is unclear. The CDR3 spans 11 residues. V gave up 8 bases and J gave up 7 bases, with 8 bases separating them. Germline V gene sequence: CDR1 MGHDK, CDR2 SYGVNS.

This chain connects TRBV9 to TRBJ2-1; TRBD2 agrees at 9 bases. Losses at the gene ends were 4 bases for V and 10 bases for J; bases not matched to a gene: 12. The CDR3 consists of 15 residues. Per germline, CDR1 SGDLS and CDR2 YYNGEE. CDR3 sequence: CASSPQGGRAEEQFF. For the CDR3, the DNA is TGTGCCAGCAGCCCCCAGGGCGGGAGGGCAGAAGAGCAGTTCTTC.

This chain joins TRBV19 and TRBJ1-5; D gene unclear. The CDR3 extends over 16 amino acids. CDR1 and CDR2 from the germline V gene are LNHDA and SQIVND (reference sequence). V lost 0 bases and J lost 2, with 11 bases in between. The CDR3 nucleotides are TGTGCCAGTAGTATAGAATCGGGGAAGGGCAATCAGCCCCAGCATTTT. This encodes CASSIESGKGNQPQHF.

The CDR3 DNA sequence: TGTGCCAGCAGCCGCGGGGGGAACACCGGGGAGCTGTTTTTT. As protein: CASSRGGNTGELFF. The chain has TRBV3-1 (or the pseudogene TRBV3-2) and TRBJ2-2, with 7 bases matching TRBD2. Losses at the gene ends were 4 bases for V and 1 base for J; bases not matched to a gene: 0. Germline CDR1 reads LGHDT; CDR2 reads YNNKEL (reference sequence). The CDR3 contains 14 residues.

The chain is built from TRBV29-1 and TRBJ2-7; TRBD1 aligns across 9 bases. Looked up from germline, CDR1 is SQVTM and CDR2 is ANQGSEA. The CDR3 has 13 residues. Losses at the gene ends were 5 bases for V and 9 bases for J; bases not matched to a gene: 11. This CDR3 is CSVKGQGSMGQYF. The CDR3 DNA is TGCAGCGTTAAAGGACAGGGGTCAATGGGGCAGTACTTC.

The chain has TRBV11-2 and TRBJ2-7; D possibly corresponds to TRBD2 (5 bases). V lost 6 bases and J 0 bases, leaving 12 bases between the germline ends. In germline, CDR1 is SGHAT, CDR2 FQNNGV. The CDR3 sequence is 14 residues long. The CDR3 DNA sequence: TGTGCCAGCAGGAGTAGCGAACTCTCCTACGAGCAGTACTTC. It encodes CASRSSELSYEQYF.

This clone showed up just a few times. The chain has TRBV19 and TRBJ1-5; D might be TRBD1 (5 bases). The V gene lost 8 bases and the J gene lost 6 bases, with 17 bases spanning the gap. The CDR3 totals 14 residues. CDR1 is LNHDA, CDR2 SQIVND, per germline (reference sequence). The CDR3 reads CASDSRQGVQPQHF. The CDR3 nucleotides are TGTGCCAGTGATAGCCGGCAGGGTGTTCAGCCCCAGCATTTT. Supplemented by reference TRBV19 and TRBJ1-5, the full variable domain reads DGGITQSPKYLFRKEGQNVTLSCEQNLNHDAMYWYRQDPGQGLRLIYYSQIVNDFQKGDIAEGYSVSREKKESFPLTVTSAQKNPTAFYLCASDSRQGVQPQHFGDGTRLSIL.

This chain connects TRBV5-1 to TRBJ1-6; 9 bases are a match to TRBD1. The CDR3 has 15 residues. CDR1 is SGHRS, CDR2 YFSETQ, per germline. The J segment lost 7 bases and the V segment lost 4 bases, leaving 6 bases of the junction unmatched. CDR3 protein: CASSLQGAQNSPLHF. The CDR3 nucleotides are TGCGCCAGCAGCCTACAGGGGGCGCAGAATTCACCCCTCCACTTT.

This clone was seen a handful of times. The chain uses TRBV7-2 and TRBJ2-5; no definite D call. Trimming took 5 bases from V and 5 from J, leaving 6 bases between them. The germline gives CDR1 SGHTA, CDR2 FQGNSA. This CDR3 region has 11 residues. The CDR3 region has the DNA TGTGCCAGCAGCCCCAGGGAGACCCAGTACTTC. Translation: CASSPRETQYF.

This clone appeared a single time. This chain's CDR3 is CASSFVPGLHYNEQFF. In DNA form, the CDR3 reads TGTGCCAGCAGCTTTGTACCGGGACTTCACTACAATGAGCAGTTCTTC. This chain joins TRBV7-9 and TRBJ2-1; D is possibly TRBD2 (6 bases). CDR1 and CDR2 (germline): SEHNR, FQNEAQ (reference sequence). The CDR3 consists of 16 residues. V lost 3 bases, J lost 3 bases, and 15 bases lay in between.

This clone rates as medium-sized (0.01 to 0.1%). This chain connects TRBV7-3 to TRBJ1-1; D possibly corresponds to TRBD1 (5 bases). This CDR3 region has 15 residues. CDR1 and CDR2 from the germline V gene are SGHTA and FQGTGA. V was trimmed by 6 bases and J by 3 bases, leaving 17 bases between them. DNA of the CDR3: TGTGCCAGCAGGGCCACCGGGGGTCGAGACACTGAAGCTTTCTTT. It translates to CASRATGGRDTEAFF.

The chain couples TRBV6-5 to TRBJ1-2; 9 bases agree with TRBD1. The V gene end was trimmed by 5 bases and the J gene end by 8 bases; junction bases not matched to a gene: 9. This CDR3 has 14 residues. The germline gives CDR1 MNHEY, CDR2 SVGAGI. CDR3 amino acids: CASSIHRGRGGYTF. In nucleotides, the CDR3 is TGTGCCAGCAGTATTCACAGGGGGCGCGGGGGCTACACCTTC.

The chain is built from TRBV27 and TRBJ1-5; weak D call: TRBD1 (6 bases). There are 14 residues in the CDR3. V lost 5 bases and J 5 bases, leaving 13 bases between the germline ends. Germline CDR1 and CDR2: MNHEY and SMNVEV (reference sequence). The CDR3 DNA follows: TGTGCCAGCAGTCCAGGGACAAGTCATCAGCCCCAGCATTTT. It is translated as CASSPGTSHQPQHF.

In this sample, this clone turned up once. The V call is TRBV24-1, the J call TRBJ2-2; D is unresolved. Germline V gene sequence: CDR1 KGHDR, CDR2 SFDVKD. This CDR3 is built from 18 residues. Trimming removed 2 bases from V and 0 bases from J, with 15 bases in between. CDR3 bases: TGTGCCACCAGTGATTCGTTCCCCACTTTACCGAACACCGGGGAGCTGTTTTTT. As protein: CATSDSFPTLPNTGELFF.

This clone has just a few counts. CDR3: CASSYSSYNSPLHF. Written as DNA, the CDR3 is TGTGCCAGTAGTTACTCCTCCTATAATTCACCCCTCCACTTT. This chain uses TRBV19 with TRBJ1-6, with no clear D. V gave up 5 bases and J gave up 0 bases, with 5 bases separating them. This CDR3 has 14 residues. The germline V gene encodes CDR1 LNHDA and CDR2 SQIVND (reference sequence).

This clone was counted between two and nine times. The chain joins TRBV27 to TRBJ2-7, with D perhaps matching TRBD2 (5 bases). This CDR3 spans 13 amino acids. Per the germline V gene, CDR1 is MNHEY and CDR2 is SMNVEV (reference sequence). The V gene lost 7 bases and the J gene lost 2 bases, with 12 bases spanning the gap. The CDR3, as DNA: TGTGCCAGCACCTTTCTCGGGACCTACGAGCAGTACTTC. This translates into CASTFLGTYEQYF.

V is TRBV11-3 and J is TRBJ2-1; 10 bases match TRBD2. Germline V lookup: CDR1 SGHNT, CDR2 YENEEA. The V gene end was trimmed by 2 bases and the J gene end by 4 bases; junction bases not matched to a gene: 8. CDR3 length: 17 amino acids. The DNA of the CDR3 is TGTGCCAGCAGCTTATCCACTTGGACTAGCGGTTACAATGAGCAGTTCTTC. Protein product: CASSLSTWTSGYNEQFF.

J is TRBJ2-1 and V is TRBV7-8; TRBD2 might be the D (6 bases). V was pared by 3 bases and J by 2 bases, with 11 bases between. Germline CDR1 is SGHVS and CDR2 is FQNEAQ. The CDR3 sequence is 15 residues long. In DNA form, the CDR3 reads TGTGCCAGCAGCTTCGAGGCGGGGCCCTACAATGAGCAGTTCTTC. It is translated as CASSFEAGPYNEQFF. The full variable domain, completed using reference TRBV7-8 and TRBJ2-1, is GAGVSQSPRYKVAKRGQDVALRCDPISGHVSLFWYQQALGQGPEFLTYFQNEAQLDKSGLPSDRFFAERPEGSVSTLKIQRTQQEDSAVYLCASSFEAGPYNEQFFGPGTRLTVL.